The T cell receptor (beta chain) under discussion was sequenced for a study of blood T cell repertoires in COVID-19. Whole-study context: Samples taken during acute and convalescent COVID-19 were collected in the United States, Italy and Spain. Sample material is recorded as cDNA or gDNA derived from T cells, B-cell-depleted T cells, or PBMCs.

Source study methods: Estimated nucleated cell counts came from reference gene primer amplification. Profiled with immunoSEQ multiplex PCR; TCRdb holds only in-frame clones, not every one. V and J calls and clone size are those listed in that table; D and trimming were worked out from the DNA. Found here are roughly 210,000 clones, 88% of them singletons; the top ten hold approximately 1.6%. With 6 bases clipped from V and 1 base from J, the junction kept 3 bases outside the gene matches. This CDR3 is 15 amino acids long. Germline CDR1 and CDR2: WSHSY and SAAADI. Sample: peripheral blood. The source is a man in his 70s with acute or convalescent COVID-19. This rearrangement joins TRBV10-2 to TRBJ2-5; 12 bases align to TRBD2. The CDR3 bases are TGCGCCAGCAGCGGACTAGCGGGGCCCCAAGAGACCCAGTACTTC. This sequence encodes CASSGLAGPQETQYF.